This T cell receptor beta chain is from a study of beta chain features in type 1 diabetes. Of the isolated RNA, all was reverse transcribed, and so the sequenced material was expressed TCRB transcripts. The method was immunoSEQ multiplex PCR; TCRdb's version includes in-frame clones alone and lacks a portion of them. In the table there are 850,000 to 900,000 clones, roughly 16% of which are singletons. Germline CDR1 SNHLY, CDR2 FYNNEI. Trimming took 6 bases from V and 0 from J, leaving 12 bases between them. The CDR3 runs to 15 residues. The source material was naive CD4+ T cells from blood. The TCR originated in a woman under 30 in good health. The chain carries TRBV2 and TRBJ2-4, with D unclear. CDR3 protein: CASSQKKLAKNIQYF. In nucleotides, the CDR3 is TGTGCCAGCAGCCAAAAGAAATTAGCCAAAAACATTCAGTACTTC.